The 26 T cell receptor beta chains listed next were all sequenced from one sample in a study of T cell responses to AZD1222 COVID-19 vaccine. Data came from immunoSEQ multiplex PCR; TCRdb stores just in-frame clones and leaves some out. The sample includes approximately 190,000 clones, under 95% of them seen just once. The starting material was peripheral blood, obtained on day 0 of AZD1222 vaccination. The source is an adult in good health.

This sequence joins TRBV2 and TRBJ1-2; 7 positions agree with TRBD1. J lost 5 bases, V lost 4 bases, and 16 bases had no gene match. CDR1 SNHLY and CDR2 FYNNEI come from the germline V gene. CDR3 length: 17 residues. This CDR3 is CASSAARLGDSLYGYTF. The CDR3 coding sequence is TGTGCCAGCAGTGCCGCCCGGCTGGGGGACAGCCTATATGGCTACACCTTC. The entire variable domain, with the rest obtained from reference TRBV2 and TRBJ1-2, is as follows: EPEVTQTPSHQVTQMGQEVILRCVPISNHLYFYWYRQILGQKVEFLVSFYNNEISEKSEIFDDQFSVERPDGSNFTLKIRSTKLEDSAMYFCASSAARLGDSLYGYTFGSGTRLTVV.

This sequence joins TRBV19 and TRBJ1-1; D is ambiguous. Germline assignment: CDR1 LNHDA and CDR2 SQIVND (reference sequence). V was clipped by 1 base and J by 0 bases, with 9 bases between them. This CDR3 spans 15 amino acids. The CDR3 protein is CASSIAKQMNTEAFF. As DNA, the CDR3 is TGTGCCAGTAGTATAGCAAAACAGATGAACACTGAAGCTTTCTTT.

The rearrangement links TRBV7-9 to TRBJ2-7; D call uncertain. The CDR3 has 12 amino acids. Trimming removed 2 bases from V and 7 bases from J, with 9 bases in between. Germline V gene lookup returns CDR1 SEHNR and CDR2 FQNEAQ (reference sequence). The CDR3 sequence: CASSLFGEEQYF. The CDR3, as DNA: TGTGCCAGCAGCTTATTCGGTGAGGAGCAGTACTTC.

This clone was seen once. The J gene is TRBJ2-1, the V gene TRBV7-9; maybe TRBD2 (6 bases). The CDR3 length is 12 residues. V lost 11 bases to trimming and J lost 0 bases, with 8 bases between them. Germline-derived CDR1 and CDR2 are SEHNR and FQNEAQ (reference sequence). The CDR3 coding sequence is TGTGCCGGAGGGGCCTCCTACAATGAGCAGTTCTTC. This translates into CAGGASYNEQFF.

The rearrangement links TRBV27 to TRBJ2-7, with 9 bases fitting TRBD2. CDR3 length: 14 amino acids. Germline V lookup: CDR1 MNHEY, CDR2 SMNVEV (reference sequence). J was trimmed by 4 bases and V by 2 bases; bases with no gene match: 3. CDR3 coding DNA: TGTGCCAGCAGTTTAGCAAGCGGGAGGTACGAGCAGTACTTC. This translates into CASSLASGRYEQYF.

The chain carries TRBV3-1 (or the pseudogene TRBV3-2) and TRBJ2-5; D not certain. CDR3 length: 14 residues. V lost 0 bases and J lost 4, with 9 bases in between. Germline-derived CDR1 and CDR2 are LGHDT and YNNKEL (reference sequence). The CDR3 nucleotides read TGTGCCAGCAGCCAAGATCGTGCCGGAGAGACCCAGTACTTC. Translated: CASSQDRAGETQYF.

The genes are TRBV2 and TRBJ2-7; TRBD1 or TRBD2 may be the D gene (6 bases each). Trimming removed 5 bases at V and 0 bases at J, with 20 bases between. CDR1 SNHLY and CDR2 FYNNEI come from the germline V gene. The CDR3 has 17 amino acids. The CDR3 reads CASSPPAGGSSSYEQYF. As DNA, the CDR3 is TGTGCCAGCAGTCCCCCCGCCGGGGGCTCGAGCTCCTACGAGCAGTACTTC.

This chain joins TRBV9 and TRBJ2-2; 9 bases agree with TRBD1. J gave up 7 bases and V 0 bases, and 4 bases lay outside the gene matches. The CDR3 is 15 residues long. The V gene's germline CDR1 is SGDLS and CDR2 YYNGEE. CDR3 DNA sequence: TGTGCCAGCAGCGTAGCAGGACAGGGGTTCGGGGAGCTGTTTTTT. Encoded protein: CASSVAGQGFGELFF.

The rearrangement joins TRBV11-3 to TRBJ1-6, with D perhaps TRBD1 (6 bases). Germline CDR1 and CDR2: SGHNT and YENEEA. The ends were cut back, 8 bases at V and 5 bases at J, with 19 bases in the middle. This CDR3 contains 16 residues. This chain's CDR3 is CASLVSSGAHNSPLHF. In DNA form, the CDR3 reads TGTGCCAGCCTCGTTAGTTCAGGGGCCCATAATTCACCCCTCCACTTT.

V usage is TRBV13 and J usage is TRBJ2-7; 9 bases fit TRBD2. CDR3 size: 16 residues. V lost 3 bases and J lost 0; bases outside the gene matches: 6. Germline V lookup: CDR1 PRHDT, CDR2 FYEKMQ (reference sequence). CDR3 residues: CASSFGTSGSSYEQYF. The CDR3 region has the DNA TGTGCCAGCAGCTTCGGAACTAGCGGGTCCTCCTACGAGCAGTACTTC. Full variable domain (outside the CDR3, taken from reference TRBV13 and TRBJ2-7): AAGVIQSPRHLIKEKRETATLKCYPIPRHDTVYWYQQGPGQDPQFLISFYEKMQSDKGSIPDRFSAQQFSDYHSELNMSSLELGDSALYFCASSFGTSGSSYEQYFGPGTRLTVT.

The chain links TRBV19 to TRBJ1-5; tentative D call: TRBD1 (6 bases). V was trimmed by 4 bases and J by 0 bases, leaving 13 bases between them. The CDR3 contains 16 residues. Germline assignment: CDR1 LNHDA and CDR2 SQIVND (reference sequence). The CDR3 DNA sequence: TGTGCCAGTAGTACGACAGGATCTAATAGCAATCAGCCCCAGCATTTT. Amino acid sequence: CASSTTGSNSNQPQHF.

The chain combines TRBV13 with TRBJ1-6, with a tentative D call TRBD1 (6 bases). CDR1 is PRHDT and CDR2 is FYEKMQ in the germline V gene (reference sequence). The CDR3 runs 14 residues. With 4 bases removed from V and 10 bases from J, the gap between germline ends came to 14 bases. The CDR3 sequence is CASSSATGQSPLHF. DNA of the CDR3: TGTGCCAGCAGCTCCGCAACGGGACAATCACCCCTCCACTTT.

This clone occurred many times. The chain carries TRBV3-1 (or the pseudogene TRBV3-2) and TRBJ1-6; D remains ambiguous. The germline gives CDR1 LGHDT, CDR2 YNNKEL (reference sequence). The CDR3 contains 14 residues. The V gene lost 3 bases and the J gene lost 7 bases, with 10 bases spanning the gap. The CDR3 DNA follows: TGTGCCAGCAGCCACGTAGCGGGGAATTCACCCCTCCACTTT. It is translated as CASSHVAGNSPLHF.

This clone has only one observation. This chain's CDR3 is CASAVASGSLNNEQFF. CDR3 DNA sequence: TGTGCCAGCGCTGTGGCTAGCGGGAGCCTCAACAATGAGCAGTTCTTC. This chain links TRBV28 with TRBJ2-1, with 10 bases aligning to TRBD2. The germline V gene encodes CDR1 MDHEN and CDR2 SYDVKM. CDR3 length: 16 amino acids. The V and J ends lost 8 bases and 5 bases, in that order; junction bases with no gene match: 12.

The chain carries TRBV27 and TRBJ1-2; D is undetermined. V lost 2 bases, J lost 3 bases, and 13 bases lay in between. The CDR3 is made up of 15 amino acids. Germline CDR1 and CDR2: MNHEY and SMNVEV (reference sequence). The CDR3 region is CASSLVSEAHYGYTF. The CDR3 DNA sequence: TGTGCCAGCAGTTTAGTCAGCGAGGCGCACTATGGCTACACCTTC.

V gene TRBV4-2 combines with J gene TRBJ1-2; TRBD1 matches 10 bases. The germline V gene has CDR1 LGHNA and CDR2 YNFKEQ. The junction had 6 bases not matched to a gene; V was cut back by 4 bases and J by 1 base. CDR3 length: 16 residues. The CDR3 DNA sequence: TGTGCCAGCAGCCGCGGGACAGGGGCCCTTAACTATGGCTACACCTTC. Translating it yields CASSRGTGALNYGYTF.

CDR3 nucleotide sequence: TGTGCCAGCAGCCAGGATGTTTTTGGGGGCTATGGCTACACCTTC. Translated, it gives CASSQDVFGGYGYTF. The J gene is TRBJ1-2, the V gene TRBV14, with TRBD1 as a possible D gene (5 bases). Trimming pared 3 bases from V and 4 bases from J, leaving 15 bases between. Germline CDR1 reads SGHDN; CDR2 reads FVKESK. The CDR3 is 15 residues long.

The CDR3 loop reads CASSPSTDTQYF. The CDR3 coding sequence is TGTGCCAGCAGCCCAAGCACAGATACGCAGTATTTT. The V and J genes are TRBV7-8 and TRBJ2-3, with D uncertain. Per germline, CDR1 SGHVS and CDR2 FQNEAQ. CDR3 length equals 12 residues. Trimming removed 5 bases at V and 0 bases at J, with 3 bases between.

The V and J genes are TRBV18 and TRBJ2-7; TRBD1 might be the D (6 bases). Germline V gene lookup returns CDR1 KGHSH and CDR2 LQKENI. The CDR3 contains 13 residues. V dropped 3 bases and J dropped 3 bases, with 9 bases sitting between them. CDR3 residues: CASSPDRYYEQYF. The CDR3 DNA is TGTGCCAGCTCACCCGACAGGTACTACGAGCAGTACTTC. The full variable domain, rest sourced from reference TRBV18 and TRBJ2-7, is NAGVMQNPRHLVRRRGQEARLRCSPMKGHSHVYWYRQLPEEGLKFMVYLQKENIIDESGMPKERFSAEFPKEGPSILRIQQVVRGDSAAYFCASSPDRYYEQYFGPGTRLTVT.

The chain links TRBV5-4 to TRBJ2-3, with 7 nucleotides matching TRBD1. This CDR3 has 14 residues. Germline CDR1 is SGHNT and CDR2 is YYREEE (reference sequence). The V and J ends lost 1 base and 4 bases, in that order; junction bases with no gene match: 3. The CDR3 DNA sequence: TGTGCCAGCAGCTTGAAGCAGGGGGCAGATACGCAGTATTTT. This translates into CASSLKQGADTQYF.

The chain is built from TRBV5-1 and TRBJ2-3; 7 nucleotides agree with TRBD2. The CDR3 extends over 15 amino acids. The V and J ends lost 0 bases and 0 bases, in that order; junction bases with no gene match: 1. CDR1 and CDR2 from the germline V gene are SGHRS and YFSETQ. The CDR3: CASSLGGSSTDTQYF. CDR3 sequence (DNA): TGCGCCAGCAGCTTGGGCGGGAGTAGCACAGATACGCAGTATTTT.

In this sample, this clone turned up once. This chain uses TRBV29-1 with TRBJ1-2; unclear D gene. Germline V gene data show CDR1 as SQVTM and CDR2 as ANQGSEA. The CDR3 totals 11 residues. V lost 6 bases and J 3 bases, leaving 8 bases between the germline ends. CDR3 DNA sequence: TGCAGCGTAGTATACGACTATGGCTACACCTTC. Translated: CSVVYDYGYTF.

This chain joins TRBV3-1 (or the pseudogene TRBV3-2) and TRBJ2-1, with 7 bases that match TRBD1. The CDR3 is made up of 24 amino acids. Trimming cost V 0 bases and J 4 bases; bases outside gene matches: 30. Germline V CDR1 and CDR2: LGHDT, YNNKEL (reference sequence). CDR3 sequence (DNA): TGTGCCAGCAGCCAAGATTCGGGTTATTTAGGGACAGAGTTTAGGGCTATTTCATACAATGAGCAGTTCTTC. This encodes CASSQDSGYLGTEFRAISYNEQFF.

The CDR3 DNA follows: TGTGCCAGCAGTGAAGGCAGATCCCGCTATAGCAATCAGCCCCAGCATTTT. Protein: CASSEGRSRYSNQPQHF. The rearrangement links TRBV6-1 to TRBJ1-5; D gene uncertain. V was trimmed by 1 base and J by 0 bases, leaving 13 bases between them. Germline V gene data show CDR1 as MNHNS and CDR2 as SASEGT. The CDR3 spans 17 residues.

The chain joins TRBV4-3 to TRBJ1-1; D is uncertain. The V end was cut by 1 base, the J end by 3 bases, with 6 bases between. The CDR3 is 13 residues long. The germline V gene encodes CDR1 LGHNA and CDR2 YSLEER. The CDR3 nucleotides read TGCGCCAGCAGCCAAGCAGCGTACACTGAAGCTTTCTTT. Amino acids: CASSQAAYTEAFF.

This clone has just a few counts. This sequence joins TRBV5-1 and TRBJ1-2, with D perhaps matching TRBD1 (6 bases). Germline V gene data show CDR1 as SGHRS and CDR2 as YFSETQ. With 3 bases removed from V and 3 bases from J, the gap between germline ends came to 9 bases. The CDR3 loop spans 13 amino acids. In DNA form, the CDR3 reads TGCGCCAGCAGCTCTCAGGGGTACTATGGCTACACCTTC. Encoded protein: CASSSQGYYGYTF.